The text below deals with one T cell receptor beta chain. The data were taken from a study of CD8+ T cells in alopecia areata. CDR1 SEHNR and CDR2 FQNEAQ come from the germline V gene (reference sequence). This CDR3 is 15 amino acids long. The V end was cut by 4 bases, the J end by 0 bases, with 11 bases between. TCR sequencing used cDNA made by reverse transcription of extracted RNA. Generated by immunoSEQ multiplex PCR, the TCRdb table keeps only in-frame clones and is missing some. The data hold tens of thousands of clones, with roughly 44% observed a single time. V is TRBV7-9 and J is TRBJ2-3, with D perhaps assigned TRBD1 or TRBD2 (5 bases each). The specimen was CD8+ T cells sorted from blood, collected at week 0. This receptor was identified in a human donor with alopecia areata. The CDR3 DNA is TGTGCCAGCAGCTCGATCCGGGGCAGCACAGATACGCAGTATTTT. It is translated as CASSSIRGSTDTQYF.